The clone carrying this T cell receptor beta chain is medium-sized by share. Antigen: not known. The data derive from a study of siplizumab effects on memory and regulatory T cells. Study results and caveats: The average Treg-derived proportion among mappable alloreactive CD4+ clones was 65% to 70% with siplizumab versus under 35% in controls. Apparently more diverse than memory cells, naive T cells also seemed major alloresponse contributors. Phenotypic classification as naive or memory proved unattainable for roughly 75-96% of proliferating CD4+ or CD8+ clones.

Coculture of the mixed lymphocyte reaction cells took place at 37 degrees C and lasted approximately six days. The method was immunoSEQ multiplex PCR; TCRdb's version includes in-frame clones alone and lacks a portion of them. Here the sample spans approximately 20,000 clones, around half being singletons. The sequence was obtained from a human donor in good health; the cells came from an allogeneic mixed lymphocyte reaction. The sequenced material came from CFSE-low (dividing) CD4+ T cells sorted from an allogeneic mixed lymphocyte reaction.

CDR3 DNA sequence: TGTGCCAGCTCACCCGTGGCTAATGAAAAACTGTTTTTT. Protein product: CASSPVANEKLFF. V is TRBV18 and J is TRBJ1-4, with unresolved D. V was cut by 3 bases and J by 3 bases, with 5 bases left in between. CDR1 KGHSH and CDR2 LQKENI come from the germline V gene. This CDR3 contains 13 residues.